Sequencing of this T cell receptor (beta chain) was carried out in a study of CD8+ T cells in alopecia areata. A word on this clone: Its antigen is unknown.

Both CD4+ and CD8+ T cells were separated by sorting PBMCs. Germline CDR1 reads SGHDN; CDR2 reads FVKESK. The CDR3 is 14 residues long. Study results and limitations: The study also sequences resident alphabeta T cells of normal skin in scalp samples. Relative to normal scalp, lesional scalp, especially alopecia totalis/universalis, showed higher clonality.

RNA was isolated and reverse transcribed to cDNA, the sequencing template. Sequenced by immunoSEQ multiplex PCR; TCRdb stores in-frame clones only, minus some. The sample has about 140,000 clones, more than 55% seen once; the top ten hold 30% to 45%. The TCR sequence derives from a human donor in good health. The sample consisted of CD8+ T cells sorted from blood. The chain recombines TRBV14 with TRBJ2-5; the D is unclear. The J call may be wrong; the DNA end is better matched by TRBJ2-7. The DNA for the CDR3 is TGTGCCAGCAGCCACAGTAGGAGTCCCTACGAGCAGTACTTC. It yields the protein CASSHSRSPYEQYF.